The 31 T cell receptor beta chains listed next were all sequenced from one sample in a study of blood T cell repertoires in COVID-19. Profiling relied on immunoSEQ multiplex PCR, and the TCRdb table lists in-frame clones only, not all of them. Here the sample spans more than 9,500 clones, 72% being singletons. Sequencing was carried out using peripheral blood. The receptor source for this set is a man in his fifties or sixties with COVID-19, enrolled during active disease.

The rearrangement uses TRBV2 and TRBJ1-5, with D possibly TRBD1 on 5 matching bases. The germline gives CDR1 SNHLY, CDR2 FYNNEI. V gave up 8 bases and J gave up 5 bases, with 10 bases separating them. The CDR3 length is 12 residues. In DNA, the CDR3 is TGTGCCAGCGGGGGGGACGATCAGCCCCAGCATTTT. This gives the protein CASGGDDQPQHF.

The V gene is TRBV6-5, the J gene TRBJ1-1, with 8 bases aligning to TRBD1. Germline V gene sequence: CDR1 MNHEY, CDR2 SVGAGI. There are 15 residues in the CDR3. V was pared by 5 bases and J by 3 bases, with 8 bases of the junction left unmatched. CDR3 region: CASSIRTGTYTEAFF. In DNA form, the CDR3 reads TGTGCCAGCAGTATCCGGACAGGGACGTACACTGAAGCTTTCTTT.

CDR3 in DNA: TGTGCCAGCAGCTTACTGGGCGGGAGCTTCTACAATGAGCAGTTCTTC. Protein product: CASSLLGGSFYNEQFF. The rearrangement links TRBV7-9 to TRBJ2-1; the match to TRBD2 covers 7 bases. Looked up from germline, CDR1 is SEHNR and CDR2 is FQNEAQ (reference sequence). Trimming removed 2 bases from V and 3 bases from J; junction bases left unmatched: 7. This CDR3 is built from 16 residues.

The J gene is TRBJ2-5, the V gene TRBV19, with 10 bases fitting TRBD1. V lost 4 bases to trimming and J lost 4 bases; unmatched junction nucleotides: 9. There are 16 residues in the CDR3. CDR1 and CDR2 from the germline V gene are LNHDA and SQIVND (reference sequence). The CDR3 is CASSTRRQGARETQYF. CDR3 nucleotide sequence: TGTGCCAGTAGTACCCGAAGACAGGGGGCGAGAGAGACCCAGTACTTC.

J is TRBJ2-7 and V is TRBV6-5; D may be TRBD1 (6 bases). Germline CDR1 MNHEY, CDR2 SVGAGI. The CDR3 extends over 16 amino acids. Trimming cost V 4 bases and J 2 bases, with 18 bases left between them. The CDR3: CASSWSGTYITYEQYF. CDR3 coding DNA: TGTGCCAGCAGTTGGTCCGGGACATATATTACCTACGAGCAGTACTTC.

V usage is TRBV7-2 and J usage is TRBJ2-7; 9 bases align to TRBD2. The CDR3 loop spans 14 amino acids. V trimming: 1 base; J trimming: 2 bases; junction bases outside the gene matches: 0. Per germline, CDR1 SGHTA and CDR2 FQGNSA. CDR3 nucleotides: TGTGCCAGCAGCTTAGGACTAGCGGCCTACGAGCAGTACTTC. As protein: CASSLGLAAYEQYF.

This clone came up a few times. The CDR3 DNA sequence: TGTGCCAGCAGTTCCGGAGACCGGCGCCCCCTCCACTTT. Translation gives CASSSGDRRPLHF. The chain carries TRBV6-5 and TRBJ1-6; D unclear. The CDR3 sequence is 13 residues long. Germline loops: CDR1 MNHEY, CDR2 SVGAGI. Trimming shortened V by 4 bases and J by 13 bases, and 14 bases separated the two germline ends.

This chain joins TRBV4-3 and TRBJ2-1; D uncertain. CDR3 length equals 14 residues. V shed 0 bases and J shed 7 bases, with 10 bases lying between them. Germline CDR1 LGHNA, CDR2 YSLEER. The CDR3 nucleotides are TGCGCCAGCAGCCAAGAGATGGCGCGGAATGAGCAGTTCTTC. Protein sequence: CASSQEMARNEQFF.

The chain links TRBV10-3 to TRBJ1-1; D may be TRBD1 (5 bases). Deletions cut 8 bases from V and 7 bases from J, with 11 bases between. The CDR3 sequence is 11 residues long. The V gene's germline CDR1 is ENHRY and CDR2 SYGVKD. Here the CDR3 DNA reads TGTGCCATCTCGGGGACTGGTGAAGCTTTCTTT. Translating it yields CAISGTGEAFF.

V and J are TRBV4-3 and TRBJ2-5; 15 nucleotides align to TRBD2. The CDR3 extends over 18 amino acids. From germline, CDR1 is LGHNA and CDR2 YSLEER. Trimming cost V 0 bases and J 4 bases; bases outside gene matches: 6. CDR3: CASSQDLGLAGGGETQYF. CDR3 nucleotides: TGCGCCAGCAGCCAAGATCTGGGACTAGCGGGAGGAGGAGAGACCCAGTACTTC.

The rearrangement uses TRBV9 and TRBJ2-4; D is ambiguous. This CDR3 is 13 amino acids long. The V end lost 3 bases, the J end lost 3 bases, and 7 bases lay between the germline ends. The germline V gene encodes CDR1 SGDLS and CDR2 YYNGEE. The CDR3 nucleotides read TGTGCCAGCAGCGGCAGGAACAAAAACATTCAGTACTTC. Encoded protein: CASSGRNKNIQYF.

The CDR3 DNA reads as TGTGCCAGTAGTATAGACAGGGGAGACACAGATACGCAGTATTTT. It specifies CASSIDRGDTDTQYF. The chain combines TRBV19 with TRBJ2-3, with D perhaps matching TRBD1 (6 bases). Trimming removed 0 bases from V and 2 bases from J, with 9 bases in between. The CDR3 has 15 residues. Germline lookup yields CDR1 LNHDA and CDR2 SQIVND (reference sequence).

CDR3 sequence: CASSEEQGDGYTF. Here the CDR3 DNA reads TGTGCCAGCAGTGAAGAACAGGGCGATGGCTACACCTTC. This chain joins TRBV2 and TRBJ1-2; D might be TRBD1 (6 bases). V lost 1 base and J 6 bases, leaving 9 bases between the germline ends. Germline loops: CDR1 SNHLY, CDR2 FYNNEI. There are 13 residues in the CDR3.

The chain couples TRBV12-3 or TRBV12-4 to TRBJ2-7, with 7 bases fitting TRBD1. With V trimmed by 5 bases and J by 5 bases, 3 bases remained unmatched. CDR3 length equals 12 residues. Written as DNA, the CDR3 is TGTGCCAGCAGTCCACAGGGGAACGAGCAGTACTTC. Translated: CASSPQGNEQYF.

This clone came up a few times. CDR3 loop: CASSPGPNQPQHF. CDR3 DNA sequence: TGTGCCAGCTCACCTGGGCCAAATCAGCCCCAGCATTTT. The chain recombines TRBV18 with TRBJ1-5; D gene uncertain. Germline V gene lookup returns CDR1 KGHSH and CDR2 LQKENI. This CDR3 is 13 amino acids long. The V and J ends lost 3 bases and 4 bases respectively, with 7 bases between them.

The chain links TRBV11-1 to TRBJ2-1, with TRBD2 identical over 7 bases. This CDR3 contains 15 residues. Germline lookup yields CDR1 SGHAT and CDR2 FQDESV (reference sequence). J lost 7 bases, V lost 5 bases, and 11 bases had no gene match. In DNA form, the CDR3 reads TGTGCCAGCAGCCAACTCCCCGGGACTACTAATGAGCAGTTCTTC. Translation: CASSQLPGTTNEQFF.

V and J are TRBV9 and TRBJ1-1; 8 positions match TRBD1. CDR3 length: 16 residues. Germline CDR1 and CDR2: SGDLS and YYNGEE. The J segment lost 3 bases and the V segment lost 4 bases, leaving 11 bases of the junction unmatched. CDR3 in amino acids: CASSPRTGKKDTEAFF. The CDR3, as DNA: TGTGCCAGCAGCCCCCGGACAGGGAAGAAGGACACTGAAGCTTTCTTT.

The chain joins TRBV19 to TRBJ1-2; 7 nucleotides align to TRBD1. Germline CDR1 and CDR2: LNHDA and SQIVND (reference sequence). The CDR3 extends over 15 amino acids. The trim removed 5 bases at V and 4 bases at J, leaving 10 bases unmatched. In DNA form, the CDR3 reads TGTGCCAGTAGTCAGCTAGGGGGCGCGGGCTATGGCTACACCTTC. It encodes CASSQLGGAGYGYTF. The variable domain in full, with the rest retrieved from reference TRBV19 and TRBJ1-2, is DGGITQSPKYLFRKEGQNVTLSCEQNLNHDAMYWYRQDPGQGLRLIYYSQIVNDFQKGDIAEGYSVSREKKESFPLTVTSAQKNPTAFYLCASSQLGGAGYGYTFGSGTRLTVV.

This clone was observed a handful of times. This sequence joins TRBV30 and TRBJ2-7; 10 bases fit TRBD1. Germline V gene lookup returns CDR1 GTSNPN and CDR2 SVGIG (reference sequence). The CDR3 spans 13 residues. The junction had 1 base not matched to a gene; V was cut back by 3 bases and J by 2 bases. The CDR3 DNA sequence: TGTGCCTGGAGGGGACAGGGGACCTACGAGCAGTACGTC. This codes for CAWRGQGTYEQYV.

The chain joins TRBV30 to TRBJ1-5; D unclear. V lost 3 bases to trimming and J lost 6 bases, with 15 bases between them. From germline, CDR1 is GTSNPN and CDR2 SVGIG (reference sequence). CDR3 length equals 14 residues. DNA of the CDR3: TGTGCCTGGAGCCCTGGCTCGGGTGGTCAGCCCCAGCATTTT. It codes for CAWSPGSGGQPQHF.

The DNA of the CDR3 is TGCGCCAGCAGCCAAGACAGGGGCCTGATGAGTACGCAGTATTTT. This encodes CASSQDRGLMSTQYF. J is TRBJ2-3 and V is TRBV4-3, with a weak D call TRBD1 (6 bases). Germline lookup yields CDR1 LGHNA and CDR2 YSLEER. V lost 0 bases, J lost 8 bases, and 15 bases lay in between. The CDR3 sequence is 15 residues long.

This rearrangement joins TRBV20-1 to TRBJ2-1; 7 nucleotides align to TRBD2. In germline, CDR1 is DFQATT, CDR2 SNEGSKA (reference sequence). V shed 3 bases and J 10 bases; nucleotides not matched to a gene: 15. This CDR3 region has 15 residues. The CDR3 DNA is TGCAGTGCTAGTCTAGCGGAGTACGGGTCGAAGGAGCAGTTCTTC. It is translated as CSASLAEYGSKEQFF.

CDR3 in DNA: TGCGCCAGCAGCGGAATAGCGGGGGTCCAGAGAGATACGCAGTATTTT. Translation gives CASSGIAGVQRDTQYF. The genes are TRBV5-1 and TRBJ2-3; 9 bases are a match to TRBD2. CDR3 length: 16 residues. V lost 4 bases and J lost 5; bases outside the gene matches: 11. Looked up from germline, CDR1 is SGHRS and CDR2 is YFSETQ. Filled out from reference TRBV5-1 and TRBJ2-3, the complete variable domain reads KAGVTQTPRYLIKTRGQQVTLSCSPISGHRSVSWYQQTPGQGLQFLFEYFSETQRNKGNFPGRFSGRQFSNSRSEMNVSTLELGDSALYLCASSGIAGVQRDTQYFGPGTRLTVL.

CDR3 bases: TGCGCCAGCAGCTCCGGACTAGCGGGAATTAAGAATGAGCAGTTCTTC. It yields the protein CASSSGLAGIKNEQFF. The genes are TRBV5-1 and TRBJ2-1, with 12 bases lining up with TRBD2. The germline CDR1 and CDR2 sequences are SGHRS and YFSETQ. The junction had 8 bases not matched to a gene; V was cut back by 3 bases and J by 7 bases. This CDR3 contains 16 residues.

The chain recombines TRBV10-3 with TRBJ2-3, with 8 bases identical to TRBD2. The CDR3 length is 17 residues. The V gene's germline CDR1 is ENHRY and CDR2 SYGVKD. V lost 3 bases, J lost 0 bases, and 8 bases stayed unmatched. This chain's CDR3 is CAISDSRLARSTDTQYF. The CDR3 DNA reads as TGTGCCATCAGTGATTCCCGACTAGCGCGAAGCACAGATACGCAGTATTTT.

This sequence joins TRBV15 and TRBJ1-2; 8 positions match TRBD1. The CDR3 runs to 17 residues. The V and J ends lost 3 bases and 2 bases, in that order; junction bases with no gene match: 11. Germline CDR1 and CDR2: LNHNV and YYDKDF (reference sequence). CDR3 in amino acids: CATSRGLTGVKNYGYTF. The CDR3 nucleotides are TGTGCCACCAGCAGGGGGCTGACAGGGGTCAAGAACTATGGCTACACCTTC. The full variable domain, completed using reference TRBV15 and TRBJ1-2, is DAMVIQNPRYQVTQFGKPVTLSCSQTLNHNVMYWYQQKSSQAPKLLFHYYDKDFNNEADTPDNFQSRRPNTSFCFLDIRSPGLGDTAMYLCATSRGLTGVKNYGYTFGSGTRLTVV.

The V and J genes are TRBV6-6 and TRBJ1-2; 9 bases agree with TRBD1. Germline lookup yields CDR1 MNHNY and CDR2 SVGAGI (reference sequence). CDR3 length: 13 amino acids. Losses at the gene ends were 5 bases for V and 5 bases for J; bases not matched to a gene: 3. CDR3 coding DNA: TGTGCCAGCAGTCGGGACAGGGCTTATGGCTACACCTTC. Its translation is CASSRDRAYGYTF.

CDR3 loop: CASSSTGLHQPQHF. The CDR3 DNA reads as TGTGCCAGCAGCAGTACAGGGCTTCATCAGCCCCAGCATTTT. The rearrangement links TRBV6-2 or TRBV6-3 to TRBJ1-5; a weak D match, TRBD1 (6 bases). The V end lost 6 bases, the J end lost 5 bases, and 14 bases lay between the germline ends. The CDR3 runs 14 residues. Germline V CDR1 and CDR2: MNHEY, SVGEGT.

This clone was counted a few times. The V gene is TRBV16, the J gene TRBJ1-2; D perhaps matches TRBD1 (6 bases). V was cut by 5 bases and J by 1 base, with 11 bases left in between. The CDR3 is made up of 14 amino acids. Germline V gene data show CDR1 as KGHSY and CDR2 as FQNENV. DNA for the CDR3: TGTGCCAGCAGCGACGGGGACAATAACTATGGCTACACCTTC. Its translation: CASSDGDNNYGYTF.

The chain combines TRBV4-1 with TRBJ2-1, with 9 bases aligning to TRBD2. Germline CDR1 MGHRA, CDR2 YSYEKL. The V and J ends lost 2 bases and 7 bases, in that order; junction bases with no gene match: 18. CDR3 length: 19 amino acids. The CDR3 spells CASSQPPHISGRLGNEQFF. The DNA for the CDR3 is TGCGCCAGCAGCCAACCGCCCCATATTAGCGGGAGATTGGGAAATGAGCAGTTCTTC.

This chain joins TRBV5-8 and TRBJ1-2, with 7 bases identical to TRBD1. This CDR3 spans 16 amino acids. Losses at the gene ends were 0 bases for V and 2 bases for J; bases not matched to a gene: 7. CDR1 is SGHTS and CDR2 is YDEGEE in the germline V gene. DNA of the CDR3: TGTGCCAGCAGCTTGGCCTCACAGGGGCGGAACTATGGCTACACCTTC. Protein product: CASSLASQGRNYGYTF.